Listed below are T cell receptor beta chains from one sample, sequenced in a study of identical twins. TCRdb ran MiXCR on the 5' RACE reads and lists one entry per CDR3 protein. The sample holds around 300,000 distinct CDR3 sequences, about 8.9% seen once. The sample also formed part of further work on yellow fever vaccine responses in identical twins.

Sequenced sample: memory (CD45RO+) T cells sorted from blood. All receptors come from a woman aged 18-30 years in good health. The CDR3 runs from the conserved cysteine through the conserved F or W. A row's size may be missing; if present it is once, few, many or a size class.

v_gene: TRBV3-1; j_gene: TRBJ2-1; abundance: NA; CDR3aa: CASSQGDRLSYNEQFF
v_gene: TRBV29-1; j_gene: TRBJ2-1; abundance: many; CDR3aa: CSVAHYNEQFF
v_gene: TRBV10-3; j_gene: TRBJ2-1; abundance: NA; CDR3aa: CAISDIRDRKWQFF
v_gene: TRBV20-1; j_gene: TRBJ2-1; abundance: few; CDR3aa: CSAPGQFPYNEQFF
v_gene: TRBV12-3/TRBV12-4; j_gene: TRBJ2-1; abundance: few; CDR3aa: CASSGPTTGLGEQFF
v_gene: TRBV14; j_gene: TRBJ2-2; abundance: NA; CDR3aa: CASSQMVRNTGELFF
v_gene: TRBV4-1; j_gene: TRBJ2-3; abundance: NA; CDR3aa: CASSQDNMGFTDTQYF
v_gene: TRBV7-3; j_gene: TRBJ2-1; abundance: few; CDR3aa: CASSAGGTSGHNEQFF
v_gene: TRBV5-1; j_gene: TRBJ2-1; abundance: few; CDR3aa: CASSAGPGTSGTPMVF
v_gene: TRBV7-9; j_gene: TRBJ1-1; abundance: NA; CDR3aa: CASSSLAGGMNTEAFF
v_gene: TRBV7-2; j_gene: TRBJ2-2; abundance: NA; CDR3aa: CASSIQGITGELFF
v_gene: TRBV6-4; j_gene: TRBJ1-1; abundance: many; CDR3aa: CASSADPGGGTEAFF
v_gene: TRBV7-8; j_gene: TRBJ2-5; abundance: few; CDR3aa: CASSTRTPWETQYF
v_gene: TRBV12-3/TRBV12-4; j_gene: TRBJ1-5; abundance: many; CDR3aa: CASSLTSRTGSNQPQHF
v_gene: TRBV5-1; j_gene: TRBJ2-2; abundance: many; CDR3aa: CASTRQGGNTGELFF
v_gene: TRBV6-1; j_gene: TRBJ1-2; abundance: NA; CDR3aa: CASSQGTAGESGYTF
v_gene: TRBV5-1; j_gene: TRBJ2-4; abundance: medium-sized; CDR3aa: CASSSHTGSGNIQYF
v_gene: TRBV20-1; j_gene: TRBJ2-3; abundance: many; CDR3aa: CSARSRDTQYF
v_gene: TRBV4-1; j_gene: TRBJ1-5; abundance: many; CDR3aa: CASSQDRQPNQPQHF
v_gene: TRBV5-4; j_gene: TRBJ2-2; abundance: few; CDR3aa: CASSSGSNTGELFF
v_gene: TRBV20-1; j_gene: TRBJ2-4; abundance: NA; CDR3aa: CSATVGPGSNIQYF
v_gene: TRBV6-1; j_gene: TRBJ2-1; abundance: many; CDR3aa: CASTSGTGGYNEQFF
v_gene: TRBV6-1; j_gene: TRBJ2-2; abundance: NA; CDR3aa: CASSEGPGSLELFF
v_gene: TRBV5-1; j_gene: TRBJ2-1; abundance: many; CDR3aa: CASSFEAGYNEQFF
v_gene: TRBV18; j_gene: TRBJ2-2; abundance: NA; CDR3aa: CASFLTQPTGELFF
v_gene: TRBV28; j_gene: TRBJ1-1; abundance: few; CDR3aa: CATRGPNTEAFF
v_gene: TRBV29-1; j_gene: TRBJ2-3; abundance: many; CDR3aa: CSGTGLATIGDTQYF
v_gene: TRBV4-1; j_gene: TRBJ2-1; abundance: many; CDR3aa: CASSQGGGAKPYNEQFF
v_gene: TRBV2; j_gene: TRBJ2-5; abundance: NA; CDR3aa: CAVLAGWGQQETQYF
v_gene: TRBV15; j_gene: TRBJ2-5; abundance: few; CDR3aa: CATSRDLGREETQYF
v_gene: TRBV12-3/TRBV12-4; j_gene: TRBJ2-4; abundance: many; CDR3aa: CASSPLTAGGLKNIQYF
v_gene: TRBV12-3/TRBV12-4; j_gene: TRBJ1-5; abundance: few; CDR3aa: CASTPGRNQPQHF
v_gene: TRBV4-1; j_gene: TRBJ2-2; abundance: NA; CDR3aa: CASTITGGRTGELFF
v_gene: TRBV24-1; j_gene: TRBJ2-5; abundance: few; CDR3aa: CATSDFQQGEGETQYF
v_gene: TRBV12-3/TRBV12-4; j_gene: TRBJ2-5; abundance: many; CDR3aa: CASSPGGVGGQETQYF
v_gene: TRBV10-2; j_gene: TRBJ1-5; abundance: many; CDR3aa: CASSDPAGGKGQPQHF
v_gene: TRBV5-1; j_gene: TRBJ2-5; abundance: many; CDR3aa: CASSGQLLETQYF
v_gene: TRBV3-1; j_gene: TRBJ1-1; abundance: many; CDR3aa: CASSSRQERAEAFF
v_gene: TRBV20-1; j_gene: TRBJ1-5; abundance: few; CDR3aa: CSATTGSGPQHF
v_gene: TRBV19; j_gene: TRBJ2-5; abundance: once; CDR3aa: CASAGTYGETQYF